The entry below gives a single T cell receptor beta chain sequence along with its context. Its antigen is currently unknown. The germline V gene encodes CDR1 MDHEN and CDR2 SYDVKM. Trimming removed 6 bases at V and 1 base at J, with 15 bases between. This CDR3 is 15 amino acids long. This record comes from a study of blood T cells in healthy people across ages. Alongside a J-beta primer mix, a sample-barcoded 5' primer served in a second PCR lasting about 7 to 11 cycles. The yield of each sample was at least 3 million CDR3-containing paired-end reads. Each CDR3 protein gets one entry after TCRdb re-called the 5' RACE reads with MiXCR. Altogether 750,000 to 950,000 distinct CDR3 sequences are present, under 35% being singletons, with the ten largest covering roughly 10%. Study-wide points: PBMCs left unsorted prevented a conclusive naive versus antigen-experienced comparison. Expanded clonotype changes were possibly confounded by unknown donor CMV status.

The same specimen was also included in a second study, on T cells of mothers and their children. That report notes: Overlap measured in related mother-child pairs was slightly, non-significantly higher than in unrelated pairs.

The TCR originated in a woman aged 35 to 49 in good health. This sequence joins TRBV28 and TRBJ1-1, with D possibly being TRBD1 (5 bases). Sequencing was performed on blood. The CDR3 is CASRPRKTENTEAFF. CDR3 coding DNA: TGTGCCAGCAGGCCCAGGAAGACAGAGAACACTGAAGCTTTCTTT.